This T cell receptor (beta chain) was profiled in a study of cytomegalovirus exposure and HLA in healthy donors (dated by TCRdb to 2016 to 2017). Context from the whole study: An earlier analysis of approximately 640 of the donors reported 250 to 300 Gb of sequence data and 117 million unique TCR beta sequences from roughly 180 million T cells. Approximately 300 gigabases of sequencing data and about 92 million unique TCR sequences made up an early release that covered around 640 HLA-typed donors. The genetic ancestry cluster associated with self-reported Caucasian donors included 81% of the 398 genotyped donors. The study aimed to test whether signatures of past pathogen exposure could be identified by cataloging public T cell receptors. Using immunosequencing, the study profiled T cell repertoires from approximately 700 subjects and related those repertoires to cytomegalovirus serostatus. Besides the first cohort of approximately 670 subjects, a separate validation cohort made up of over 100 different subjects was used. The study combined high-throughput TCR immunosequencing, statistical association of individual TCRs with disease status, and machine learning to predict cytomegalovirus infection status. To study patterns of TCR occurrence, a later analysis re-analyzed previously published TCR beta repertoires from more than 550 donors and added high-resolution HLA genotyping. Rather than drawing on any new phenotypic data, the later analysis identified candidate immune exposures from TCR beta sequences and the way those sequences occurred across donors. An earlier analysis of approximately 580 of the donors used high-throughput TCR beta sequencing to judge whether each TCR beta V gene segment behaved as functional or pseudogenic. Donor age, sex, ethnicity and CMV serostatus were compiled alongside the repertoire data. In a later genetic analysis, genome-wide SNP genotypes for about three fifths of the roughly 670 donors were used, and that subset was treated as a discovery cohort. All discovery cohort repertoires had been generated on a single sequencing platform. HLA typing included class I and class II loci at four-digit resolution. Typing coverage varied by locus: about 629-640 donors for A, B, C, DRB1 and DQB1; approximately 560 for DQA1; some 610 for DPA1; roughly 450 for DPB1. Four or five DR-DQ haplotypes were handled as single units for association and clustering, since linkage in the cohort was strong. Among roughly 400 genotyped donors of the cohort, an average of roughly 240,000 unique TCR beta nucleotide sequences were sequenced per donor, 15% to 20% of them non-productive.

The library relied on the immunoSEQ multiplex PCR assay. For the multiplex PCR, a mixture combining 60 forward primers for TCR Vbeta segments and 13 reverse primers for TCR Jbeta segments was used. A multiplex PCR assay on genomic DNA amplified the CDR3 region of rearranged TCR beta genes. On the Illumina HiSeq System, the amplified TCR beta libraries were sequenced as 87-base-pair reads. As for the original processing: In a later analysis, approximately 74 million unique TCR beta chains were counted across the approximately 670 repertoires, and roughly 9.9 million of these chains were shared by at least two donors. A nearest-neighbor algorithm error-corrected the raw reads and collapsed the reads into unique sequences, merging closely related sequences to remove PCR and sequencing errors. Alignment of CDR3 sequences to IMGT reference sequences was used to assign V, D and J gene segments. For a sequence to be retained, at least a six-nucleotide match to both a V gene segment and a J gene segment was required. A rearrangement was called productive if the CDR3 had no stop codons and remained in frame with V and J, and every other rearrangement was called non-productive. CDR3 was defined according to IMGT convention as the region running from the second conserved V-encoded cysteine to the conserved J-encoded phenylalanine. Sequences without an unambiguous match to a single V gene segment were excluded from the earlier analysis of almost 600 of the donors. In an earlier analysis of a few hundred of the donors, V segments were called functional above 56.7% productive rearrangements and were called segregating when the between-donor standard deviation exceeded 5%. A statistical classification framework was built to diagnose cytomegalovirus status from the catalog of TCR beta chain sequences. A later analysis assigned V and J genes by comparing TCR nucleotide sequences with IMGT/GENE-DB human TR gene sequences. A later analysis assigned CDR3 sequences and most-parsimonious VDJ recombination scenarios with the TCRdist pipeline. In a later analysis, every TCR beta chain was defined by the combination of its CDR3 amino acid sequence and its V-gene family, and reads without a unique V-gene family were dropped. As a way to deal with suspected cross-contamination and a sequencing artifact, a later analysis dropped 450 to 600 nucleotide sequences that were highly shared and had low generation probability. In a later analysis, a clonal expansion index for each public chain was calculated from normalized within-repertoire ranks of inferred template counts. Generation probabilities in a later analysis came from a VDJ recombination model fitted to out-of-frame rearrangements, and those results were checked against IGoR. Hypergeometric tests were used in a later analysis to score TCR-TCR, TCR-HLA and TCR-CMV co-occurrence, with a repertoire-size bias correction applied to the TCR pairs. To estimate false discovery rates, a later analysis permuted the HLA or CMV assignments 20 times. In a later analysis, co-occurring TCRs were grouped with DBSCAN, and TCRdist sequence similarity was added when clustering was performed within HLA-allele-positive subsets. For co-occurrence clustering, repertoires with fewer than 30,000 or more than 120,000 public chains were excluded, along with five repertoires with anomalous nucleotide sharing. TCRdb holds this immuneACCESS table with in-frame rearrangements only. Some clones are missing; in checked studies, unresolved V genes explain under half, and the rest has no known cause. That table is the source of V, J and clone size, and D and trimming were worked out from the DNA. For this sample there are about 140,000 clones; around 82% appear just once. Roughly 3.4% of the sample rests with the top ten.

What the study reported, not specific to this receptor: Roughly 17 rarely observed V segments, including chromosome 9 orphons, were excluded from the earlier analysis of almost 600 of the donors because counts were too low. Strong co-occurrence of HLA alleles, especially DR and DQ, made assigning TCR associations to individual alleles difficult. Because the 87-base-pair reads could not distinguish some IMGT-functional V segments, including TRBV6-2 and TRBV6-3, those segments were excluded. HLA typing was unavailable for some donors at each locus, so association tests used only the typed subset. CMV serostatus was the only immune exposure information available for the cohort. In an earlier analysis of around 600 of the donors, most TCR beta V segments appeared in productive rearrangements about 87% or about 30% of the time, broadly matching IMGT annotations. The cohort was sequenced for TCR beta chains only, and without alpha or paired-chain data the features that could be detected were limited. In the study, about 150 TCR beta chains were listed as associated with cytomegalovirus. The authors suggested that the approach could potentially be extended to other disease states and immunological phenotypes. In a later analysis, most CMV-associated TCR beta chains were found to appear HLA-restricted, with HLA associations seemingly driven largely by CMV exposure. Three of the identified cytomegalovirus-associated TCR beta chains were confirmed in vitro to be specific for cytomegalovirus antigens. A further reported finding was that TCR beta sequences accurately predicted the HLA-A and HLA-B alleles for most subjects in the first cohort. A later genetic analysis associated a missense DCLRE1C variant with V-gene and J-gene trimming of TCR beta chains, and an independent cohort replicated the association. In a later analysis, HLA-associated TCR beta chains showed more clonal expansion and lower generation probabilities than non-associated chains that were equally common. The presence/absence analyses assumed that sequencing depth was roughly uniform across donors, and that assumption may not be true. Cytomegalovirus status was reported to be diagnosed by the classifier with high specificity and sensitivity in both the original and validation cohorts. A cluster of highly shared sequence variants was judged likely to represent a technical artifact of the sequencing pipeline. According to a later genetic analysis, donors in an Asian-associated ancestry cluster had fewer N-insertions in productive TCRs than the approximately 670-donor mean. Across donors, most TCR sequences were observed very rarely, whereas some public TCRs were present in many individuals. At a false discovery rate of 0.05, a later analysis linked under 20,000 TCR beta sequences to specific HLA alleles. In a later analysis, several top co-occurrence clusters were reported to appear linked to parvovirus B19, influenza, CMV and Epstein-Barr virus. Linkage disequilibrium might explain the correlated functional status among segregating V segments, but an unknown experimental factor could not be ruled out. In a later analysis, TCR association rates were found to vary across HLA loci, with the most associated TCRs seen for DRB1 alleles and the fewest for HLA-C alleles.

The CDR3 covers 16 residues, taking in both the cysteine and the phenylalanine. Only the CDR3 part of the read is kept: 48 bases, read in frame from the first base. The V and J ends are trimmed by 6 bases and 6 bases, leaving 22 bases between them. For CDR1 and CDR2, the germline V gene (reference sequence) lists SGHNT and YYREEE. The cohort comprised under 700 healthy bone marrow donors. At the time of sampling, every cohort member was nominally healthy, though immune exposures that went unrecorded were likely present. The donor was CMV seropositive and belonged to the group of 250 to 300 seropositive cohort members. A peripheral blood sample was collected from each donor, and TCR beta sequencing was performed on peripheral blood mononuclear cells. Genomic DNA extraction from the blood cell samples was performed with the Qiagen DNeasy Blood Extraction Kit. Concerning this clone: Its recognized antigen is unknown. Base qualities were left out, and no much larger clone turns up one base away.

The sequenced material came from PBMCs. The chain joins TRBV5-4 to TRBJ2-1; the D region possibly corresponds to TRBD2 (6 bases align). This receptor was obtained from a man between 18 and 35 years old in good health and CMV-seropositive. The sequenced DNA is TGTGCCAGCACCCGAGGCGGGACCAGCAGGATCAATGAGCAGTTCTTC. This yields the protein CASTRGGTSRINEQFF.